Shown below are 18 T cell receptor beta chains from a single sample sequenced in a study of T-cell memory formation after mild COVID-19 (dated by TCRdb to 2020 to 2023). Library construction relied on 5' RACE. The data were produced on an Illumina NovaSeq 6000. TCRdb ran its own pipeline on the public reads, namely fastp trimming at Q25 and MiXCR clone calling, and kept in-frame beta chains. Rows merge per CDR3 protein into single entries with the most common DNA and genes. This sample is represented by tens of thousands of distinct CDR3 sequences; roughly a sixth of them were singletons. 1.1% to 1.5% of the sample belongs to the ten largest clones. The sequenced material came from PBMCs or a T cell subset sorted from them (not recorded which). The receptor set was obtained from an adult who had mild COVID-19 (a few samples of this study predate the infection). The sample titles of this study are shuffled in the database, so cell type and time point are left out.

This clonotype was seen repeatedly, ten times or more. The chain carries TRBV7-2 and TRBJ1-2, with D perhaps matching TRBD1 (5 bases). The CDR3 runs to 17 residues. Trimming stripped 2 bases from V and 3 bases from J, with 19 bases between. The germline V gene encodes CDR1 SGHTA and CDR2 FQGNSA. The CDR3 region has the DNA TGTGCCAGCAGCTTATTGGGCAGGGAGGAACAGCACTATGGCTACACCTTC. It encodes CASSLLGREEQHYGYTF.

This chain connects TRBV2 to TRBJ2-1; 9 positions agree with TRBD2. V gave up 8 bases and J gave up 3 bases; unmatched junction bases: 2. Germline assignment: CDR1 SNHLY and CDR2 FYNNEI. The CDR3 length is 13 residues. The CDR3, as DNA: TGTGCCAGCCAGACTAGCGGCTACAATGAGCAGTTCTTC. Translating it yields CASQTSGYNEQFF.

The table lists this clonotype with many counts. J is TRBJ2-7 and V is TRBV4-2, with D unclear. The CDR3 is 14 amino acids. V dropped 0 bases and J dropped 0 bases, with 6 bases sitting between them. From germline, CDR1 is LGHNA and CDR2 YNFKEQ. The CDR3 DNA reads as TGTGCCAGCAGCCAAGAGGTTAGCTCCTACGAGCAGTACTTC. Its protein product is CASSQEVSSYEQYF.

This clonotype was detected many times. The CDR3 is CASTQGTRGNEQFF. The CDR3 nucleotides read TGTGCCAGCACACAGGGCACCCGAGGAAATGAGCAGTTCTTC. The chain uses TRBV12-3 or TRBV12-4 and TRBJ2-1; TRBD1 might be the D (6 bases). The V end lost 7 bases, the J end lost 7 bases, and 17 bases lay between the germline ends. This CDR3 spans 14 amino acids.

The table lists this clonotype with many counts. The rearrangement uses TRBV6-1 and TRBJ1-5, with 9 bases that match TRBD1. The CDR3 runs to 15 residues. J lost 9 bases, V lost 3 bases, and 9 bases had no gene match. Germline lookup yields CDR1 MNHNS and CDR2 SASEGT. CDR3 nucleotides: TGTGCCAGCAGTGATCAGGACAGGGGTCAGAGGCCCCAGCATTTT. Amino acid sequence: CASSDQDRGQRPQHF.

This clonotype came up many times. The chain uses TRBV5-1 and TRBJ2-3, with 9 nucleotides matching TRBD1. The CDR3 length is 19 residues. Germline V CDR1 and CDR2: SGHRS, YFSETQ. V shed 5 bases, J shed 0 bases, and the junction held 16 bases outside the gene matches. CDR3 DNA: TGCGCCAGCAGTACTGGTTCAAGGGGGACAGGGCTTAGCACAGATACGCAGTATTTT. Protein sequence: CASSTGSRGTGLSTDTQYF.

This clonotype was seen repeatedly, ten times or more. The chain recombines TRBV4-1 with TRBJ1-3; possible D gene TRBD1, 5 bases. Germline CDR1 reads MGHRA; CDR2 reads YSYEKL. CDR3 length: 16 amino acids. Trimming took 6 bases from V and 4 from J, leaving 19 bases between them. The CDR3 loop reads CASRDPSGVRGNTIYF. The CDR3 DNA follows: TGCGCCAGCAGAGATCCGTCGGGGGTGAGGGGAAACACCATATATTTT.

In this sample, this clonotype turned up many times. The rearrangement links TRBV4-3 to TRBJ2-3, with D tentatively TRBD2 (5 bases). Deletions cut 1 base from V and 3 bases from J, with 14 bases between. This CDR3 region has 16 residues. In germline, CDR1 is LGHNA, CDR2 YSLEER. The CDR3 nucleotides read TGCGCCAGCAGCCAAGTTTACCGGGGTTCTACAGATACGCAGTATTTT. This translates into CASSQVYRGSTDTQYF.

This clonotype was found many times. V is TRBV7-8 and J is TRBJ2-3; 10 nucleotides align to TRBD2. In germline, CDR1 is SGHVS, CDR2 FQNEAQ. After removal of 1 base from V and 6 bases from J, the junction contained 7 bases not matched to a gene. The CDR3 covers 16 residues. DNA for the CDR3: TGTGCCAGCAGCTTAGTAAGCGGGAGGGCCGGGGATACGCAGTATTTT. Translation gives CASSLVSGRAGDTQYF.

This clonotype appeared many times. This chain uses TRBV12-5 with TRBJ2-3; D remains ambiguous. The germline CDR1 and CDR2 sequences are LGHNT and FRNRAP. Trimming left V 6 bases short and J 6 bases short, with 16 bases between. CDR3 length equals 14 residues. Here the CDR3 DNA reads TGTGCTAGTGGGGTGGGTACCGTCGGGGATACGCAGTATTTT. Translating gives CASGVGTVGDTQYF.

This clonotype occurred many times. V is TRBV27 and J is TRBJ2-2; D is uncertain. The CDR3 is 14 residues long. The V gene lost 4 bases and the J gene lost 1 base, with 7 bases spanning the gap. Per the germline V gene, CDR1 is MNHEY and CDR2 is SMNVEV (reference sequence). As DNA, the CDR3 is TGTGCCAGCAGTTCCCCCATGAACACCGGGGAGCTGTTTTTT. Translation: CASSSPMNTGELFF.

This clonotype has at least ten counts. The gene calls are TRBV5-8 and TRBJ2-5, with 9 bases identical to TRBD1. CDR3 length: 13 residues. Germline CDR1 reads SGHTS; CDR2 reads YDEGEE. The V gene end was trimmed by 7 bases and the J gene end by 5 bases; junction bases not matched to a gene: 6. Here the CDR3 DNA reads TGTGCCAGCTTGGGACAGGGCGGCGAGACCCAGTACTTC. This codes for CASLGQGGETQYF.

This clonotype was observed a handful of times. In DNA form, the CDR3 reads TGCAGCGTTGAACGGAATGGAAACACCATATATTTT. It translates to CSVERNGNTIYF. This chain connects TRBV29-1 to TRBJ1-3; D gene unclear. Germline-derived CDR1 and CDR2 are SQVTM and ANQGSEA. This CDR3 comprises 12 residues. Trimming removed 2 bases from V and 3 bases from J, with 5 bases in between.

The chain carries TRBV24-1 and TRBJ2-1; D is uncertain. This CDR3 is 12 amino acids long. The V and J ends lost 10 bases and 0 bases respectively, with 6 bases between them. Germline-derived CDR1 and CDR2 are KGHDR and SFDVKD. The CDR3 sequence is CATRSSYNEQFF. DNA for the CDR3: TGTGCCACGCGGAGCTCCTACAATGAGCAGTTCTTC.

This chain uses TRBV4-1 with TRBJ1-1, with D perhaps matching TRBD1 (6 bases). This CDR3 is 15 amino acids long. Trimming pared 4 bases from V and 2 bases from J, leaving 14 bases between. Germline CDR1 and CDR2: MGHRA and YSYEKL. DNA for the CDR3: TGCGCCAGCAGCCCAATGACAGGTATCAACACTGAAGCTTTCTTT. Translating it yields CASSPMTGINTEAFF.

This sequence joins TRBV5-4 and TRBJ1-1; 7 nucleotides match TRBD1. With V trimmed by 3 bases and J by 8 bases, 7 bases remained unmatched. From germline, CDR1 is SGHNT and CDR2 YYREEE (reference sequence). The CDR3 contains 13 residues. In DNA form, the CDR3 reads TGTGCCAGCAGCTCACGACAGGGAGGCGAAGCTTTCTTT. It is translated as CASSSRQGGEAFF.

This clonotype was detected many times. The chain recombines TRBV9 with TRBJ2-2, with 8 bases that match TRBD2. Per the germline V gene, CDR1 is SGDLS and CDR2 is YYNGEE. There are 16 residues in the CDR3. With V trimmed by 0 bases and J by 4 bases, 5 bases remained unmatched. The CDR3, as DNA: TGTGCCAGCAGCGTAGACCCGGGGGGGCGCACCGGGGAGCTGTTTTTT. Encoded protein: CASSVDPGGRTGELFF.

The chain combines TRBV2 with TRBJ2-6; perhaps D is TRBD1 or TRBD2 (5 bases each). Trimming took 9 bases from V and 2 from J, leaving 5 bases between them. Germline assignment: CDR1 SNHLY and CDR2 FYNNEI. The CDR3 length is 12 residues. The CDR3 DNA reads TGTGCCAGGGGGGCTGGGGCCAACGTCCTGACTTTC. It is translated as CARGAGANVLTF.